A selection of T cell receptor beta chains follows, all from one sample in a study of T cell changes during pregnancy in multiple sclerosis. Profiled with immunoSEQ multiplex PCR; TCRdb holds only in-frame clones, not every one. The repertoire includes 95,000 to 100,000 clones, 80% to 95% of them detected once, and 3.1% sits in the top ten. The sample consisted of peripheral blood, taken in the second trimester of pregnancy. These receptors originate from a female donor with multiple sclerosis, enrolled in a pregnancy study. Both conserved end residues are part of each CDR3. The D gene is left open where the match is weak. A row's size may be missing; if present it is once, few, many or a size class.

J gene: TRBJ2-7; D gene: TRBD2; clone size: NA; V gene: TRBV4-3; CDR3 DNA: TGCGCCAGCAGCCTCGGTCCGCTAGCGGGAGGAGGGGAGCAGTACTTC; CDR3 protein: CASSLGPLAGGGEQYF
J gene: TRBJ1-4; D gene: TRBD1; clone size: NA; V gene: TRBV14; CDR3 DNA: TGTGCCAGCAGCCAAGGGCGTACAGGGGCGACTAATGAAAAACTGTTTTTT; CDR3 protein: CASSQGRTGATNEKLFF
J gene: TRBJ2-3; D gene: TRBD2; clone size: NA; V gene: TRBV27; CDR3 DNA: TGTGCCAGCAGCCCCCTAGCGGGAGATCTCCATACGCAGTATTTT; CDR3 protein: CASSPLAGDLHTQYF
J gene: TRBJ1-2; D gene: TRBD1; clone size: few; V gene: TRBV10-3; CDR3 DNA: TGTGCCATCAGTGAGCCGACACAGGGGGATTATGGCTACACCTTC; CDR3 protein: CAISEPTQGDYGYTF
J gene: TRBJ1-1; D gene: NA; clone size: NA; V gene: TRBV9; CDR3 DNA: TGTGCCAGCAGCGTAGGCCCCAGGGTAACTGAAGCTTTCTTT; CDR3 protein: CASSVGPRVTEAFF
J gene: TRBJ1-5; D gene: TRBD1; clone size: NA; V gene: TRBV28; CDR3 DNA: TGTGCCAGCAGAACAGGGGGTACAGGTCAGCCCCAGCATTTT; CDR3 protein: CASRTGGTGQPQHF
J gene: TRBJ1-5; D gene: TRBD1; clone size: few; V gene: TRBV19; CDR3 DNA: TGTGCCAGTAGCAATCGGGGACAGGCCGTAACCCAGCATTTT; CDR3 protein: CASSNRGQAVTQHF
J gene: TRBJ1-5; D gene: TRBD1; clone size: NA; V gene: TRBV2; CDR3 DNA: TGTGCCAGCAGAGGAGGGGGCGCGGGTCGGTGGGGACAGCATTTT; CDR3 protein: CASRGGGAGRWGQHF
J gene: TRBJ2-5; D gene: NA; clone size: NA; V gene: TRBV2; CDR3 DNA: TGTGCCAGCAGTAAGACCGGGACAAAACAAGAGACCCAGTACTTC; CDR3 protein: CASSKTGTKQETQYF
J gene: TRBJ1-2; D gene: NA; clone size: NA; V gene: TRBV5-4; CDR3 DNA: TGTGCCAGCAGCCCGGCGGGGGGCGCAGGAGGCTACACCTTC; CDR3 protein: CASSPAGGAGGYTF
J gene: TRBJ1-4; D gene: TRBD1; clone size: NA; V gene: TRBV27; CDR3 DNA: TGTGCCAGCAGTCAACGGACAGGGAATATAGAGGCTAATGAAAAACTGTTTTTT; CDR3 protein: CASSQRTGNIEANEKLFF
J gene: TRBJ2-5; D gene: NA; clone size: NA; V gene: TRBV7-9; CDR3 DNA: TGTGCCAGCAGCCCGAAAGGGAGTAGGGTCTTGGTGTCCCAAGAGACCCAGTACTTC; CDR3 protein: CASSPKGSRVLVSQETQYF
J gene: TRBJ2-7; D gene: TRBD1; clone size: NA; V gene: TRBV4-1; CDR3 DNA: TGCGCCAGCAGCCAAGAGTCACAGGGGGCCTCCTACGAGCAGTACTTC; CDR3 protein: CASSQESQGASYEQYF
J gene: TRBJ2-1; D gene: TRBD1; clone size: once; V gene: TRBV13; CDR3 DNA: TGTGCCAGCAGCTACCCCGGGACAGACTACAATGAGCAGTTCTTC; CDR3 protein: CASSYPGTDYNEQFF
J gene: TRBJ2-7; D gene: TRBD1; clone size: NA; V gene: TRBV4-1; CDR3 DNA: TGCGCCAGCAGCCGAGGGGGCAGCTCCTACGAGCAGTACTTC; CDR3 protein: CASSRGGSSYEQYF
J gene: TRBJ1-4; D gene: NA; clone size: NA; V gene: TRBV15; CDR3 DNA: TGTGCCACCAGCAGAGACCGGTCTTTGGAACTGTTTTTT; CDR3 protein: CATSRDRSLELFF
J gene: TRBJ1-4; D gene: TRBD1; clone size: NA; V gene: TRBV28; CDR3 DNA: TGTGCCAGCAGTTTGATCACCGGGACAGGGGTTGAAAAACTGTTTTTT; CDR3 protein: CASSLITGTGVEKLFF
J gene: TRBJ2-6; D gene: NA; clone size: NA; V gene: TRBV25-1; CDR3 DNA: TGTGCCAGCAGTGATGAGGGAACTGGGGCCAACGTCCTGACTTTC; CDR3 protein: CASSDEGTGANVLTF
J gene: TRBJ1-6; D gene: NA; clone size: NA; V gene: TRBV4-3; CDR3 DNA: TGCGCCAGCAGCCAAGATCAGGGGTATTCACCCCTCCACTTT; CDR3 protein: CASSQDQGYSPLHF
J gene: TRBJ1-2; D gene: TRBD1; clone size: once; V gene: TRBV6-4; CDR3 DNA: TGTGCCAGCAGGGCCGGGACAGGGTTGGGCGGCTACACCTTC; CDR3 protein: CASRAGTGLGGYTF
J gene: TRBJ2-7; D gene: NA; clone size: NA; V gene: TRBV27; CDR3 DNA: TGTGCCAGCAACAAGGGAGGGGGCGAGCAGTACTTC; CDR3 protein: CASNKGGGEQYF
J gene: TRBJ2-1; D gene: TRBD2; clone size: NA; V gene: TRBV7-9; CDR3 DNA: TGTGCCAGCAGTAAAGGTCTAGCGGGATTGAATGAGCAGTTCTTC; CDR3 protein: CASSKGLAGLNEQFF
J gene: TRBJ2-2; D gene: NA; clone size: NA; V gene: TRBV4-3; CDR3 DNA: TGCGCCAGCAGCCAAGCTAGTGGCCACGGTGGGGAGCTGTTTTTT; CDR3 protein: CASSQASGHGGELFF
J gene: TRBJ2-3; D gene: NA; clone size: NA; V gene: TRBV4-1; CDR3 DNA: TGCGCCAGCAGTCTGACAGAGAGCACAGATACGCAGTATTTT; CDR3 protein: CASSLTESTDTQYF
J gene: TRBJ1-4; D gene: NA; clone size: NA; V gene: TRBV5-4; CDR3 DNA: TGTGCCAGCAGCGCGGACCCCCAGGGCTACGAAAAACTGTTTTTT; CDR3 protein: CASSADPQGYEKLFF
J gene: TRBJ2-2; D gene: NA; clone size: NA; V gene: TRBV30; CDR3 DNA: TGTGCCTGGTACAGGGTGGACACCGGGGAGCTGTTTTTT; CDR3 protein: CAWYRVDTGELFF
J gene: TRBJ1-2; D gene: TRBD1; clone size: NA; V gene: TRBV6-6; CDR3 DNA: TGTGCCAGCAGCCAACAGGGGGCCTTGGGCTACACCTTC; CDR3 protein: CASSQQGALGYTF
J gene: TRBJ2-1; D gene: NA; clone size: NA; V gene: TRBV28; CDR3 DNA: TGTGCCAGCAGTCCGTGGACTGCCGCGAGGAAGAGCTCCTACAATGAGCAGTTCTTC; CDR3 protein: CASSPWTAARKSSYNEQFF
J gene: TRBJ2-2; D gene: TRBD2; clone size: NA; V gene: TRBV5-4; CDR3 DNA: TGTGCCAGCAGCATAACTAGCGGGAGAGGAGGGGAGCTGTTTTTT; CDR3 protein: CASSITSGRGGELFF
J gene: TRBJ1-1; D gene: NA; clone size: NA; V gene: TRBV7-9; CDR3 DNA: TGTGCCAGCAGCATAGAGACACCTACTTCCAGCGAAGCTTTCTTT; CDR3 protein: CASSIETPTSSEAFF
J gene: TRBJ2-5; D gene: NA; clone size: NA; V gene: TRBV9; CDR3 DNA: TGTGCCAGCAGCGTCTGGGCCAGCGGAGGGGAGACCCAGTACTTC; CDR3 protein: CASSVWASGGETQYF
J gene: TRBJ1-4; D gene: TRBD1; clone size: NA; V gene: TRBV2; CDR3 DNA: TGTGCCAGCAGTCGGCCCGGGGACAGGAATGAAAAACTGTTTTTT; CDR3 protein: CASSRPGDRNEKLFF
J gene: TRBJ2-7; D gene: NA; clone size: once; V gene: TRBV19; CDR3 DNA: TGTGCCAGTAGTGAGAGACAGAACTCCTACGAGCAGTACTTC; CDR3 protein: CASSERQNSYEQYF
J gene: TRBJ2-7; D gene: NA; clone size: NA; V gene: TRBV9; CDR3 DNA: TGTGCCAGCAGCGTAGCCCCCACTAATACCTACGAGCAGTACTTC; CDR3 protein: CASSVAPTNTYEQYF
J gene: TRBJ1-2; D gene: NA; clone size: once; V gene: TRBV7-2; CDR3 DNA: TGTGCCAGCAGCTTAGCGGGCAAAATTAACTATGGCTACACCTTC; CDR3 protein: CASSLAGKINYGYTF
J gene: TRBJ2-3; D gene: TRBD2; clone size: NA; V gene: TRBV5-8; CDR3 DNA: TGTGCCAGCAGCCCCCGGGAGGGAACAGATACGCAGTATTTT; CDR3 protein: CASSPREGTDTQYF
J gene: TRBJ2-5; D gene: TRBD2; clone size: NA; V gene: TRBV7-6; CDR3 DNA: TGTGCCAGCAGCTTATCAATGTCGGTCCCTGAGCGGGAGGTGGTAGAGACCCAGTACTTC; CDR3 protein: CASSLSMSVPEREVVETQYF
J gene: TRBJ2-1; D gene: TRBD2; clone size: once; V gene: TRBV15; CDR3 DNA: TGTGCCACCAGCAGACAAGCTAGCGGATCCTACAATGAGCAGTTCTTC; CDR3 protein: CATSRQASGSYNEQFF
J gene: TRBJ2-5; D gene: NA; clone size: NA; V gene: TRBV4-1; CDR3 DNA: TGCGCCAGCAGCCAAGAGAGGAGAAACTCACTCCGGGAGACCCAGTACTTC; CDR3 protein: CASSQERRNSLRETQYF
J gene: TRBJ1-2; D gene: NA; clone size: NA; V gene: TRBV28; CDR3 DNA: TGTGCCAGCAGTTTAAGTCTCACAGGGCTCTTAGGCTACACCTTC; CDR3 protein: CASSLSLTGLLGYTF
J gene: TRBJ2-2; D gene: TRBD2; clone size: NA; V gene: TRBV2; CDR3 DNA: TGTGCCAGCAGTGTTGCGGGAGGGGGAACCGGGGAGCTGTTTTTT; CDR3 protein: CASSVAGGGTGELFF
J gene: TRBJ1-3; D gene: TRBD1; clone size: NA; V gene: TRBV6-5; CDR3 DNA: TGTGCCAGCAGTACCGGGACAGCTGGAAACACCATATATTTT; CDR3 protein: CASSTGTAGNTIYF
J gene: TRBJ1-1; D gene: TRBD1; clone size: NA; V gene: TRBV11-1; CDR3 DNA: TGTGCCAGCAGCTTTTCGGGCAGGGGGTGGACTGAAGCTTTCTTT; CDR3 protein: CASSFSGRGWTEAFF
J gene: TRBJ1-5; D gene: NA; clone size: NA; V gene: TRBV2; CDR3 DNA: TGTGCCAGCCATGAGAGCAATCAGCCCCAGCATTTT; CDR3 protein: CASHESNQPQHF
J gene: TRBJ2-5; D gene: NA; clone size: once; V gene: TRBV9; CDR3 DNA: TGTGCCAGCAGCGTAGGTCGCAGGGAAGAGACCCAGTACTTC; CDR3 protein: CASSVGRREETQYF
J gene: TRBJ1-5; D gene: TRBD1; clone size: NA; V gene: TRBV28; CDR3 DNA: TGTGCCAGCAGCCTAGGACAGGGTTACAATCAGCCCCAGCATTTT; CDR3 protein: CASSLGQGYNQPQHF
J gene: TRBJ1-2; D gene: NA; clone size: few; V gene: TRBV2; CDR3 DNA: TGTGCCAGCAGTGAAGTGATAGGGGCAAATAACTATGGCTACACCTTC; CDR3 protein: CASSEVIGANNYGYTF
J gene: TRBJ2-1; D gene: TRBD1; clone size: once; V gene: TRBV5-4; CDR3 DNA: TGTGCCAGCGGCTTGACAGGGGTGACCCTCGAGCAGTTCTTC; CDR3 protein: CASGLTGVTLEQFF
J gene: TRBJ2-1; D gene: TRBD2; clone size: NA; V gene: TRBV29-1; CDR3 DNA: TGCAGCGGGGGACTAGCGCGCGACAATGAGCAGTTCTTC; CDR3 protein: CSGGLARDNEQFF
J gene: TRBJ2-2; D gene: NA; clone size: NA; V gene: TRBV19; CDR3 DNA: TGTGCCGGAGGGAACCTGAACACCGGGGAGCTGTTTTTT; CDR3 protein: CAGGNLNTGELFF
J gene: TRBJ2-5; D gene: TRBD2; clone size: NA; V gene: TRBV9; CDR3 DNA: TGTGCCAGCAGCGTAGGACTAGCGGGAGTAATGAGAGAGACCCAGTACTTC; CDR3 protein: CASSVGLAGVMRETQYF
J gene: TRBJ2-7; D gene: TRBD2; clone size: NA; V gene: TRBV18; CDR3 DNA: TGTGCCAGCTCACCGACTAGCGGGAGCTCCTACGAGCAGTACTTC; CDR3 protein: CASSPTSGSSYEQYF
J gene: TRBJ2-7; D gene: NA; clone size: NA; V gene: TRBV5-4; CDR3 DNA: TGTGCCAGCAGCTTCGGGAGTCTCTACGAGCAGTACTTC; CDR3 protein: CASSFGSLYEQYF
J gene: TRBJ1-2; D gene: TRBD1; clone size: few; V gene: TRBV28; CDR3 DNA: TGTGCCAGCAGTCGTCGGACAGGGTCTTATGGCTACACCTTC; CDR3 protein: CASSRRTGSYGYTF
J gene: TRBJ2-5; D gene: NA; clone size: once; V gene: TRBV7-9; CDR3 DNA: TGTGCCAGCAGCTTAGCGCATCGAGGGAAAGAGACCCAGTACTTC; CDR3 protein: CASSLAHRGKETQYF